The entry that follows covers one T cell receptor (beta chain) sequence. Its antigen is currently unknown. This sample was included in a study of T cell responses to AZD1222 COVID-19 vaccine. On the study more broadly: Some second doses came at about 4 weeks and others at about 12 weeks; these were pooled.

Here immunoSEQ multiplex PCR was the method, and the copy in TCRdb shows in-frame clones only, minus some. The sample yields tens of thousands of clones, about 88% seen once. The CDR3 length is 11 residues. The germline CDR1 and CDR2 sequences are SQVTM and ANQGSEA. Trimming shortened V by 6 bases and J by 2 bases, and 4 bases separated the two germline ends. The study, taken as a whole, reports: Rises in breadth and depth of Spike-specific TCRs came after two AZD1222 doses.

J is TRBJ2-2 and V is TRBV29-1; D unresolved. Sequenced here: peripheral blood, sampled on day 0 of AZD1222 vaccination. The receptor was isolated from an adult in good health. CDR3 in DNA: TGCAGCGTGGGAAACACCGGGGAGCTGTTTTTT. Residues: CSVGNTGELFF.